The rows below give T cell receptor beta chains drawn from one sample of a study of blood T cell repertoires in COVID-19. Assay: immunoSEQ multiplex PCR; the TCRdb copy retains only in-frame clones and omits some. This repertoire shows tens of thousands of clones, 85% to 90% found once; its top ten account for 3.2%. The material sequenced was peripheral blood. The source is a man aged 45-60 years with active COVID-19. Both conserved end residues are part of each CDR3. Each record gives: V gene, J gene, D gene, clone size, CDR3 DNA, CDR3 protein. The D gene is left open where the match is weak. Clone size is given for some rows only: seen once, a few or many times, or a class if the clone is expanded.

v_call: TRBV9; j_call: TRBJ1-1; d_call: -; clone_size: -; cdr3_nt: TGTGCCAGCAGCGTGTTGGCGGTAAACACTGAAGCTTTCTTT; cdr3_aa: CASSVLAVNTEAFF
v_call: TRBV10-1; j_call: TRBJ1-1; d_call: TRBD1; clone_size: -; cdr3_nt: TGCGCCAGCAGCGACGGACAGGGGAGGATTTTCTTT; cdr3_aa: CASSDGQGRIFF
v_call: TRBV18; j_call: TRBJ1-5; d_call: TRBD1; clone_size: once; cdr3_nt: TGTGCCAGCTCACCGCCCGGACAGGGGCCCTCCTATAGCAATCAGCCCCAGCATTTT; cdr3_aa: CASSPPGQGPSYSNQPQHF
v_call: TRBV3-1/TRBV3-2; j_call: TRBJ2-1; d_call: -; clone_size: -; cdr3_nt: TGTGCCAGCAGCCAAGATCAAGAGTTCAATGAGCAGTTCTTC; cdr3_aa: CASSQDQEFNEQFF
v_call: TRBV4-2; j_call: TRBJ2-3; d_call: -; clone_size: -; cdr3_nt: TGTGCCAGCAGCCAAGTGACCGGGGGTACAGATACGCAGTATTTT; cdr3_aa: CASSQVTGGTDTQYF
v_call: TRBV6-5; j_call: TRBJ2-1; d_call: TRBD2; clone_size: -; cdr3_nt: TGTGCCAGCATCCTAGCGGGGGTTGACGAGCAGTTCTTC; cdr3_aa: CASILAGVDEQFF
v_call: TRBV7-3; j_call: TRBJ2-5; d_call: TRBD1; clone_size: -; cdr3_nt: TGTGCCAGCAGCTTAACAGGGGGCCCCTACCAGACCCAGTACTTC; cdr3_aa: CASSLTGGPYQTQYF
v_call: TRBV6-4; j_call: TRBJ1-2; d_call: -; clone_size: once; cdr3_nt: TGTGCCAGCAGTGACTCCGCGGAGGGTGGCTATGGCTACACCTTC; cdr3_aa: CASSDSAEGGYGYTF
v_call: TRBV5-4; j_call: TRBJ1-5; d_call: TRBD1; clone_size: once; cdr3_nt: TGTGCCAGCAGCTCGGGAGGGGGCGGTCAGCCCCAGCATTTT; cdr3_aa: CASSSGGGGQPQHF
v_call: TRBV11-2; j_call: TRBJ1-1; d_call: -; clone_size: -; cdr3_nt: TGTGCCAGCAGCCCGCGGAGGGTCGCTGAAGCTTTCTTT; cdr3_aa: CASSPRRVAEAFF
v_call: TRBV5-6; j_call: TRBJ2-3; d_call: -; clone_size: -; cdr3_nt: TGTGCCAGCAGCTTGGGACGGGTAGCGCAGTATTTT; cdr3_aa: CASSLGRVAQYF
v_call: TRBV19; j_call: TRBJ1-1; d_call: -; clone_size: -; cdr3_nt: TGTGCCAGTAGTACACAGGTGAACACTGAAGCTTTCTTT; cdr3_aa: CASSTQVNTEAFF
v_call: TRBV3-1/TRBV3-2; j_call: TRBJ2-3; d_call: -; clone_size: once; cdr3_nt: TGTGCCAGCAGCCAATTGTATAGCACAGATACGCAGTATTTT; cdr3_aa: CASSQLYSTDTQYF
v_call: TRBV19; j_call: TRBJ2-7; d_call: -; clone_size: -; cdr3_nt: TGTGCCAGTAGTATAGCGGGGACTGGAACCTACGAGCAGTACTTC; cdr3_aa: CASSIAGTGTYEQYF
v_call: TRBV28; j_call: TRBJ1-5; d_call: -; clone_size: few; cdr3_nt: TGTGCCAGCCAAAGGACAGCCAACAATCAGCCCCAGCATTTT; cdr3_aa: CASQRTANNQPQHF
v_call: TRBV10-3; j_call: TRBJ2-7; d_call: -; clone_size: -; cdr3_nt: TGTGCCATCAGTGAGGGGCAGGCTCCCTACGAGCAGTACTTC; cdr3_aa: CAISEGQAPYEQYF
v_call: TRBV6-5; j_call: TRBJ1-4; d_call: -; clone_size: -; cdr3_nt: TGTGCCAGCAGAGACAGTGCAACTAATGAAAAACTGTTTTTT; cdr3_aa: CASRDSATNEKLFF